This T cell receptor (beta chain) stems from a study of T cells in Graves' hyperthyroidism and ophthalmopathy. Trimming took off 3 bases at V and 10 bases at J, with 19 bases between the two ends. The CDR3 extends over 16 amino acids. CDR1 is SEHNR and CDR2 is FQNEAQ in the germline V gene (reference sequence). The TCR beta CDR3 regions underwent amplification using RNA transcripts as the source. The HTBI set primed first-round TCR CDR3 RT-PCR. Via MiXCR, TCRdb re-called the multiplex PCR reads, giving one row per CDR3 protein. The repertoire has about 840,000 distinct CDR3 sequences, 35% to 40% of them found once; the top ten carry 8.9%.

Sample: blood. This chain connects TRBV7-9 to TRBJ1-6; D remains ambiguous. The clonotype was recovered from a young man with Graves' hyperthyroidism. CDR3 amino acids: CASSLTAGPGNSPLHF. For the CDR3, the DNA is TGTGCCAGCAGCTTGACGGCCGGGCCGGGAAACTCACCCCTCCACTTT.